This TCR beta chain is drawn from a study of human CD8 memory T cell subsets. Overall study results and limits: When diversity was estimated with Chao1, stem-like memory T cells appeared more diverse than precursor exhausted T cells.

This CDR3 comprises 12 residues. Germline V gene lookup returns CDR1 MNHEY and CDR2 SMNVEV (reference sequence). Notes on this clonotype: Its antigen is still unknown.

The authors made TCR beta libraries using UMI-labeled 5' RACE. TCRdb derives one entry per CDR3 protein from the 5' RACE reads, leaving out DNA. The sample data list some 11,000 distinct CDR3 sequences. V gene TRBV27 combines with J gene TRBJ2-7; the D gene TCRdb calls, TRBD1, cannot be checked with no DNA. Specimen: CD8+ T cells from PBMCs. This TCR was recovered from a human donor in good health. Here the CDR3 reads CASSLDRVVQYF.